Listed below are T cell receptor beta chains from one sample, sequenced in a study of blood T cell repertoires in COVID-19. Libraries were prepared by immunoSEQ multiplex PCR; TCRdb keeps only in-frame clonotypes and omits some of them. The sample shows 200,000 to 250,000 clones, 70% to 90% of them seen only once. The material sequenced was peripheral blood. The receptors derive from a man aged 40-55 years with acute or convalescent COVID-19. The CDR3 runs from the conserved cysteine through the conserved F or W. Fields, in order: V gene, D gene, clone size, J gene, CDR3 DNA, CDR3 protein. A D gene is named only where the DNA matches it firmly. Size is stated for part of the rows, as once, few or many counts, or as a class when the clone is expanded.

v_call: TRBV10-3
d_call: TRBD1
clone_size: -
j_call: TRBJ2-1
cdr3_nt: TGTGCCATCAGTGATAGGGAACAGGGGCTTCCCTACAATGAGCAGTTCTTC
cdr3_aa: CAISDREQGLPYNEQFF

v_call: TRBV5-6
d_call: -
clone_size: -
j_call: TRBJ1-5
cdr3_nt: TGTGCCAGCAGCCCATGGGGCATCGGTCAGCCCCAGCATTTT
cdr3_aa: CASSPWGIGQPQHF

v_call: TRBV3-1/TRBV3-2
d_call: -
clone_size: -
j_call: TRBJ1-1
cdr3_nt: TGTGCCAGCAGCCTTGGACACAGTGAAGCTTTCTTT
cdr3_aa: CASSLGHSEAFF

v_call: TRBV30
d_call: TRBD1
clone_size: few
j_call: TRBJ2-7
cdr3_nt: TGTGCCTGGAGTGGACTCAGGGGGAACGAGCAGTACTTC
cdr3_aa: CAWSGLRGNEQYF

v_call: TRBV2
d_call: -
clone_size: few
j_call: TRBJ2-5
cdr3_nt: TGTGCCAGCAGTGGGGCCTTCGGTCCAGAGACCCAGTACTTC
cdr3_aa: CASSGAFGPETQYF

v_call: TRBV18
d_call: -
clone_size: -
j_call: TRBJ2-5
cdr3_nt: TGTGCCAGCTCCCGGGTGGAGACCCAGTACTTC
cdr3_aa: CASSRVETQYF

v_call: TRBV15
d_call: -
clone_size: -
j_call: TRBJ2-6
cdr3_nt: TGTGCCACCAGCAGAGGCCAGGGAATAGGCAGCGGGGCCAACGTCCTGACTTTC
cdr3_aa: CATSRGQGIGSGANVLTF

v_call: TRBV11-1
d_call: -
clone_size: -
j_call: TRBJ2-1
cdr3_nt: TGTGCCAGCAGCTCCTCCCCGAGGAATGAGCAGTTCTTC
cdr3_aa: CASSSSPRNEQFF

v_call: TRBV5-4
d_call: -
clone_size: -
j_call: TRBJ1-1
cdr3_nt: TGTGCCAGCAGCCCGGCGGGGCAGGCGAACACTGAAGCTTTCTTT
cdr3_aa: CASSPAGQANTEAFF

v_call: TRBV13
d_call: TRBD1
clone_size: -
j_call: TRBJ1-2
cdr3_nt: TGTGCCAGCAGCTGGGGGACAGTCTCCTATGGCTACACCTTC
cdr3_aa: CASSWGTVSYGYTF

v_call: TRBV10-3
d_call: -
clone_size: -
j_call: TRBJ2-5
cdr3_nt: TGTGCCATCAGTGAGTCGGCGTCTAGAGAGGAGACCCAGTACTTC
cdr3_aa: CAISESASREETQYF

v_call: TRBV7-8
d_call: -
clone_size: -
j_call: TRBJ1-5
cdr3_nt: TGTGCCAGCAGCCGACAGGAGGGCACCAGAGATAGCAATCAGCCCCAGCATTTT
cdr3_aa: CASSRQEGTRDSNQPQHF

v_call: TRBV7-9
d_call: TRBD1
clone_size: few
j_call: TRBJ1-5
cdr3_nt: TGTGCCAGCAGCTCGGACAGGGGAACTAGCAATCAGCCCCAGCATTTT
cdr3_aa: CASSSDRGTSNQPQHF

v_call: TRBV12-3/TRBV12-4
d_call: -
clone_size: -
j_call: TRBJ1-1
cdr3_nt: TGTGCCAGCAGTTTTTCGGGTTTCTCTGAAGCTTTCTTT
cdr3_aa: CASSFSGFSEAFF

v_call: TRBV9
d_call: TRBD2
clone_size: -
j_call: TRBJ2-1
cdr3_nt: TGTGCCAGCAGCTTCTGGACTAGCGGGGGGGCAGCCAATGAGCAGTTCTTC
cdr3_aa: CASSFWTSGGAANEQFF

v_call: TRBV2
d_call: TRBD1
clone_size: once
j_call: TRBJ2-1
cdr3_nt: TGTGCCAGCAGTGGAGATAACAGGGGCAATGAGCAGTTCTTC
cdr3_aa: CASSGDNRGNEQFF

v_call: TRBV5-6
d_call: -
clone_size: few
j_call: TRBJ1-1
cdr3_nt: TGTGCCAGCAGCTTTTTCAGGGCAGGGGCCATGAACACTGAAGCTTTCTTT
cdr3_aa: CASSFFRAGAMNTEAFF

v_call: TRBV6-5
d_call: -
clone_size: -
j_call: TRBJ2-1
cdr3_nt: TGTGCCAGCAGTTACTCCGGGGGGCGCGGGAATGAGCAGTTCTTC
cdr3_aa: CASSYSGGRGNEQFF

v_call: TRBV19
d_call: TRBD1
clone_size: -
j_call: TRBJ1-6
cdr3_nt: TGTGCCAGTGGACAGGGTTTTTGGTCACCCCTCCACTTT
cdr3_aa: CASGQGFWSPLHF

v_call: TRBV30
d_call: TRBD1
clone_size: -
j_call: TRBJ1-1
cdr3_nt: TGTGCCTGGACTAGACAGGGTTTAACTGAAGCTTTCTTT
cdr3_aa: CAWTRQGLTEAFF